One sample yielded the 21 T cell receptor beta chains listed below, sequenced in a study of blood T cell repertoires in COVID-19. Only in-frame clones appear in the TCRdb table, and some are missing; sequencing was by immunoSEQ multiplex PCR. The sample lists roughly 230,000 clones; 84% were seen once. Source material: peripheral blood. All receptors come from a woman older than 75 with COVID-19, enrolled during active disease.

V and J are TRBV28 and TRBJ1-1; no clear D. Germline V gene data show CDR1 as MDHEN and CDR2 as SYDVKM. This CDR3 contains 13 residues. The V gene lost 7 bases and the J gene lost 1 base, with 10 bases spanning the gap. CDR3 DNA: TGTGCCAGCATCTTAGGAGCGAACACTGAAGCTTTCTTT. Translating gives CASILGANTEAFF.

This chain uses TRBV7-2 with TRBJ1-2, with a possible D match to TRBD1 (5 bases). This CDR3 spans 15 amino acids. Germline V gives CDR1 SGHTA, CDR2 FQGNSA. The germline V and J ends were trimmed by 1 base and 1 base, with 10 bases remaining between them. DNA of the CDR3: TGTGCCAGCAGCTTAGGACCGGGACTTAACTATGGCTACACCTTC. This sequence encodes CASSLGPGLNYGYTF.

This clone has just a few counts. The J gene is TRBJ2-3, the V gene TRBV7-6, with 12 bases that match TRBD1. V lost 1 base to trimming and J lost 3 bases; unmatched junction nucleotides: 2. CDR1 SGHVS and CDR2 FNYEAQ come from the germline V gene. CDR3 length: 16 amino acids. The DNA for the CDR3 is TGTGCCAGCAGCTTAGGGGACAGGGGGCGGACAGATACGCAGTATTTT. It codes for CASSLGDRGRTDTQYF. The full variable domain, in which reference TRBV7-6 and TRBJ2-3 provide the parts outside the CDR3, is GAGVSQSPRYKVTKRGQDVALRCDPISGHVSLYWYRQALGQGPEFLTYFNYEAQQDKSGLPNDRFSAERPEGSISTLTIQRTEQRDSAMYRCASSLGDRGRTDTQYFGPGTRLTVL.

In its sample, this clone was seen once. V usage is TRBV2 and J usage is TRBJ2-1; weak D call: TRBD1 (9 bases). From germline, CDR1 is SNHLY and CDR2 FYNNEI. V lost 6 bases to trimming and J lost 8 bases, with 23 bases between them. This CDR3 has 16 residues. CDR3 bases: TGTGCCAGCAGCAGTGCGGGGGGACAGGGTCTTTATGAGCAGTTCTTC. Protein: CASSSAGGQGLYEQFF.

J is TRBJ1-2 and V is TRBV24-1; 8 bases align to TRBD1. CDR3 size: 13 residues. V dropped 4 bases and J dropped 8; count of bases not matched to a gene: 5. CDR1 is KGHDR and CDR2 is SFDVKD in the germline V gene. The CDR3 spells CATSDAGQGGYTF. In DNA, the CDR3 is TGTGCCACCAGTGACGCCGGACAGGGAGGCTACACCTTC.

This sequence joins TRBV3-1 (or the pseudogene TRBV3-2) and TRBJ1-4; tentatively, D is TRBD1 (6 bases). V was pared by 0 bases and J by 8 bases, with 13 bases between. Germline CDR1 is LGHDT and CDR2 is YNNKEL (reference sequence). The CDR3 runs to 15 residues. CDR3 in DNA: TGTGCCAGCAGCCAAGATCTGGGGGCAGGGGAAAAACTGTTTTTT. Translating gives CASSQDLGAGEKLFF.

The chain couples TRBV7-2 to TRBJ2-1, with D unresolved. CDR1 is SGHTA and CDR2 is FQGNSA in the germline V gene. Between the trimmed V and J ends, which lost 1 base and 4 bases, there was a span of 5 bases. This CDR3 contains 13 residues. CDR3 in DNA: TGTGCCAGCAGCTTAGACAGTTACAATGAGCAGTTCTTC. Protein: CASSLDSYNEQFF.

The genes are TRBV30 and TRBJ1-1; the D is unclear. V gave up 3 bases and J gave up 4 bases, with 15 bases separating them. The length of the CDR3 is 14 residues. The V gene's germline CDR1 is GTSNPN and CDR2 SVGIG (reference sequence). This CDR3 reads CAWREESQITEAFF. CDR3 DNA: TGTGCCTGGAGAGAGGAAAGTCAAATCACTGAAGCTTTCTTT.

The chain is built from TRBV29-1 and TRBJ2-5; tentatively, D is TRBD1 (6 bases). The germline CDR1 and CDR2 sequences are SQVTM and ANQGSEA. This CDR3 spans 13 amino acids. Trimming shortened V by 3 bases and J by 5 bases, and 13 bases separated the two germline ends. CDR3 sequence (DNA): TGCAGCGTTGACGCCACAGGGATGGAGACCCAGTACTTC. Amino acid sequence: CSVDATGMETQYF.

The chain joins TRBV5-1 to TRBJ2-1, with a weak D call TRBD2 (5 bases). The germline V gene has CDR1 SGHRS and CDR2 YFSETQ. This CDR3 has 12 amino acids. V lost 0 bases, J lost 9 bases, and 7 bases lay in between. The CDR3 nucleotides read TGCGCCAGCAGCTTGGATGCGGGTGAGCAGTTCTTC. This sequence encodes CASSLDAGEQFF.

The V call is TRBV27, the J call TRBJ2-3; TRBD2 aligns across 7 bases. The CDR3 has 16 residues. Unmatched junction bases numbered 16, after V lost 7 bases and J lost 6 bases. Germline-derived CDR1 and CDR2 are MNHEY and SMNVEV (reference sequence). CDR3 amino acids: CASTSTERGNGDTQYF. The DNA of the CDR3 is TGTGCCAGCACCTCGACGGAGCGGGGCAATGGGGATACGCAGTATTTT.

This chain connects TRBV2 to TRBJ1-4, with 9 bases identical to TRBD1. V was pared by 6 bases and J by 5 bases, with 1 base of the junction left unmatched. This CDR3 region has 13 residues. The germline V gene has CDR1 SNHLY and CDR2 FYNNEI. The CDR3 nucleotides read TGTGCCAGCAGCGGGACAGGGAATGAAAAACTGTTTTTT. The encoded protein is CASSGTGNEKLFF.

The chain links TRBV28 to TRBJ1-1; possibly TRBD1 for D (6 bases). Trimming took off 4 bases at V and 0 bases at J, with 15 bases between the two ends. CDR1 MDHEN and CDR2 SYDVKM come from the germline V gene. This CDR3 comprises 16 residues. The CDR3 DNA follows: TGTGCCAGCAGTTCCCCCGTAGGGGGGGTGAACACTGAAGCTTTCTTT. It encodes CASSSPVGGVNTEAFF.

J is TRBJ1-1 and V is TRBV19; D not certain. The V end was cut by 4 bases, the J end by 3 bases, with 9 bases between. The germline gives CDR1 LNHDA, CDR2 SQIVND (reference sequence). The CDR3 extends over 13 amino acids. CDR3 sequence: CASSTTRYTEAFF. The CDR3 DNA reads TGTGCCAGTAGTACAACTCGCTACACTGAAGCTTTCTTT.

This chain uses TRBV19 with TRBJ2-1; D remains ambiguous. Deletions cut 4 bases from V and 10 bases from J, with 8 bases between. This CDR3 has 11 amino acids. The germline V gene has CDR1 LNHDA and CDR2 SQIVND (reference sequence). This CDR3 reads CASSSTREQFF. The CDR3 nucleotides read TGTGCCAGTAGTAGCACAAGAGAGCAGTTCTTC.

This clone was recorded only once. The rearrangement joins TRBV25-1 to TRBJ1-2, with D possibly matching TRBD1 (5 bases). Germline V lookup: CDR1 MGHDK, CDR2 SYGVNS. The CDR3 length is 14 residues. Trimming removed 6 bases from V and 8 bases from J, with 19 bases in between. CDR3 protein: CASRAEGGTLGYTF. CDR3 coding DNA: TGTGCCAGCAGAGCGGAAGGAGGGACTTTAGGCTACACCTTC.

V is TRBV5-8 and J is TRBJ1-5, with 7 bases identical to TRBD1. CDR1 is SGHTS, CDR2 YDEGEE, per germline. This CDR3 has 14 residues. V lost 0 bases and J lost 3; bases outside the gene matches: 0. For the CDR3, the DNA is TGTGCCAGCAGCTTGGAGGGGGCCAATCAGCCCCAGCATTTT. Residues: CASSLEGANQPQHF.

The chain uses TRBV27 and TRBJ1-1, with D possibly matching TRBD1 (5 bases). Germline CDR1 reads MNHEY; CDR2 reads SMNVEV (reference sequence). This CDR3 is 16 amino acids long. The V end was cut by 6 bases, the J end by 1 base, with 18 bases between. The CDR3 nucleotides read TGTGCCAGCAGCTTCTTATTGACAGCCTCGAACACTGAAGCTTTCTTT. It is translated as CASSFLLTASNTEAFF.

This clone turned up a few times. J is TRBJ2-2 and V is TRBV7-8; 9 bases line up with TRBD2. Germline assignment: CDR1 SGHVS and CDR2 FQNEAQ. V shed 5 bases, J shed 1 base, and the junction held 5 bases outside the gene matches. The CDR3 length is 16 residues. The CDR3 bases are TGTGCCAGCAGCCCAGTGACTAGCGGGAACACCGGGGAGCTGTTTTTT. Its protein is CASSPVTSGNTGELFF.

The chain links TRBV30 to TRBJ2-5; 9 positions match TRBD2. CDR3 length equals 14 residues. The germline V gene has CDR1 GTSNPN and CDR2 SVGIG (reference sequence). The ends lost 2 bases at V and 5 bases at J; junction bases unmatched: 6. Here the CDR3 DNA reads TGTGCCTGGAGTCCTCCGGGACTAGCTGAGACCCAGTACTTC. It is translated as CAWSPPGLAETQYF.

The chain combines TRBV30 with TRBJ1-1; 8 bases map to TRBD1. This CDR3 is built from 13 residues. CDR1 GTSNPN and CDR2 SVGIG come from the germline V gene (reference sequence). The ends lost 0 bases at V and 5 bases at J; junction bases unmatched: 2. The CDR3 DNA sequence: TGTGCCTGGAGTGTTCAGGGGGCAACTGAAGCTTTCTTT. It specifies CAWSVQGATEAFF.